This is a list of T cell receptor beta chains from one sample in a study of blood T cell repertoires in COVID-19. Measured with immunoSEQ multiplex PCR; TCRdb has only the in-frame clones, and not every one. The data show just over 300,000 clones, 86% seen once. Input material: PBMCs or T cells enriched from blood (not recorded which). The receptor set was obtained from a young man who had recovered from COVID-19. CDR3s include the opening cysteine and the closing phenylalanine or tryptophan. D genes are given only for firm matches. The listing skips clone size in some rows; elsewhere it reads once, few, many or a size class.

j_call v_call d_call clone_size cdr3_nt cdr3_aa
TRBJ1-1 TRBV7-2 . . TGTGCCAGCAGGGCGGACAGGAACACTGAAGCTTTCTTT CASRADRNTEAFF
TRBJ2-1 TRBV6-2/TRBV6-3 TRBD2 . TGTGCCAGCAGCGTAGGCCGGGAGGGTGGCAATGAGCAGTTCTTC CASSVGREGGNEQFF
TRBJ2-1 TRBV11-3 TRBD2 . TGTGCCAGCAGCTTACAATACGGGACTAGAGTCAATGAGCAGTTCTTC CASSLQYGTRVNEQFF
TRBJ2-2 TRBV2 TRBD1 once TGTGCCAGCAGCCTGACAGGGATGAACACCGGGGAGCTGTTTTTT CASSLTGMNTGELFF
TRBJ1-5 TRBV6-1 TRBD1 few TGTGCCAGCAGTGATAACTTCGGGGACAGGACGATCTATAGCAATCAGCCCCAGCATTTT CASSDNFGDRTIYSNQPQHF
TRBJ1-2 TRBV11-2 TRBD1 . TGTGCCAGCAGCAAGGACAGGGCGATTGACTATGGCTACACCTTC CASSKDRAIDYGYTF
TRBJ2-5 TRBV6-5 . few TGTGCCAGCACGGCAGGTAGTGAGACCCAGTACTTC CASTAGSETQYF
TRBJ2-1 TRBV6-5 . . TGTGCCAGCAGTAACAGGGTTCCGTTCTTC CASSNRVPFF
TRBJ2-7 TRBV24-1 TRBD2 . TGTGCCACCAGTGATGGCGGGGGGGTGATCAACGAGCAGTACTTC CATSDGGGVINEQYF
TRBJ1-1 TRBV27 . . TGTGCCAGCAGTTCCGGGTGGGAAGCTTTCTTT CASSSGWEAFF
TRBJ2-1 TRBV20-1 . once TGCAGTGCCCAGAGTAGCTTTGAGCAGTTCTTC CSAQSSFEQFF
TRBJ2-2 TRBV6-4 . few TGTGCCAGCAGTGACCGTGGGGGGAGCGGCACCGGGGAGCTGTTTTTT CASSDRGGSGTGELFF
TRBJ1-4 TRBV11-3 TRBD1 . TGTGCCAGCAGCTCCCGGGACAGGAAGTTCGAAAAACTGTTTTTT CASSSRDRKFEKLFF
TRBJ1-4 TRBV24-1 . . TGTGCCACCAGTGATCCCGGCACAGCTGAAAAACTGTTTTTT CATSDPGTAEKLFF
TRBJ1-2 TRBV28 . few TGTGCCAGCAGTTTTCGAGGGTCAAACTATGGCTACACCTTC CASSFRGSNYGYTF
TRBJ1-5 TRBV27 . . TGTGCCAGCAGACTGACAGTCTATAGCAATCAGCCCCAGCATTTT CASRLTVYSNQPQHF
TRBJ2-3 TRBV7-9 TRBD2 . TGTGCCAGCAGCTTAGGGCGGGGGAACATCCTGAGTCCAGATACGCAGTATTTT CASSLGRGNILSPDTQYF
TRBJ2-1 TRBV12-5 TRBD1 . TGTGCTAGTGGTTTGGCCAGGACAGGGAGGTCCTACAATGAGCAGTTCTTC CASGLARTGRSYNEQFF
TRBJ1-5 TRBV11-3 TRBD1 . TGTGCCAGCAGCTTAGGTTGGACAGGATATCAGCCCCAGCATTTT CASSLGWTGYQPQHF
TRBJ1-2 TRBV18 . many TGTGCCAGCTCACCAGCGGGGGGAAGTGGAGGCTACACCTTC CASSPAGGSGGYTF
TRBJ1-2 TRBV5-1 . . TGCGCCAGCAGCTTGGGGCAGGTCGAGGGTTTTGGCTACACCTTC CASSLGQVEGFGYTF
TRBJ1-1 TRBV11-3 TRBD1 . TGTGCCAGCAGCTTGGATACCGGGACAGGGAACACTGAAGCTTTCTTT CASSLDTGTGNTEAFF
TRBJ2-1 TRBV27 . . TGTGCCAGCAGTTTCCGACAGTACAATGAGCAGTTCTTC CASSFRQYNEQFF
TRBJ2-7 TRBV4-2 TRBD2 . TGTGCCAGCAGCCAAGAAGAGCGGGGCTCCTACGAGCAGTACTTC CASSQEERGSYEQYF